This T cell receptor beta chain was sequenced during a study of shared clonotypes between healthy human individuals (dated by TCRdb to 2019 to 2021). With regard to the full study: Two women and a few men aged 18 to 49 years were included in the cohort. For each donor, CD4 naive and CD4 memory were each run on three plates, CD8 naive on two plates, and CD8 memory on one plate. To estimate repertoire size and how much clonotypes are shared between individuals, the study performed deep sequencing of blood TCR repertoires from roughly five healthy adults. Libraries were prepared and TCR repertoires were sequenced by different laboratories using diverse techniques, in order to increase sequencing depth and limit assay-specific biases. Between about 0.85 and 9.5 billion PBMCs per donor were obtained by leukapheresis. The full study reports these points: Only blood was sampled, and tissue TCR repertoires likely differ from those in blood. Naive subsets generally had larger estimated clonotype richness than memory subsets. Based on pairwise subsampling, the degree of clonotype sharing among donors was expected to be affected by sequencing depth. Approximately 5% of naive CD4, around 4% of naive CD8, 2% to 2.5% of memory CD4, and 0.4% of memory CD8 clonotypes were shared across several donors. Even with the large sequencing depth, rarefaction of the sorted-subset datasets indicated that sequencing was incomplete. Compared with non-shared clonotypes, the clonotypes found in all four sorted-subset donors had higher generation probabilities. Because the study included only a small number of donors, the genetic and exposure-history diversity represented was limited.

Using the deep immunoSEQ assay, multiplex PCR amplified TCR CDR3 regions from genomic DNA. Genomic DNA extracted from each cell subset was distributed evenly over all wells of several immunoSEQ 96-well plates, and each plate served as one replicate. For sorted subsets, 200 to 250 ng genomic DNA, equal to about 30,000 T cell genomes, was loaded into each replicate PCR. Purified libraries were measured with a Qubit 3.0 fluorometer, size-checked on a Bioanalyzer 2100, and measured again with the KAPA Library Quantification kit. A separate single-read 150-cycle Illumina NextSeq 550 flow cell was used to sequence each immunoSEQ 96-well plate. The authors' analysis ran thus. Because the immunoSEQ output included only junctional sequences and no quality scores, the filtering could not be the same as the filtering used for full-length reads. To assign V/J genes and CDR3, sequences were annotated against IMGT germline references using PyIR, a Python wrapper for IgBLAST v1.9. Reads with weak V/J assignments (E-value above 1e-6), missing CDR3, stop codons, out-of-frame junctions, or ambiguous translated residues were removed. A V3J clonotype was defined by an identical inferred V gene, J gene, and CDR3 amino acid sequence. The percentage overlap between two repertoires was calculated by dividing the number of shared unique clonotypes by the size of the smaller repertoire. RTK rarefaction, the Chao1 estimator, and Recon v2.1 estimates of unobserved clonotypes were used to assess repertoire richness. For all TCRbeta clonotypes obtained by the gDNA method from a handful of donors, generation probabilities were computed with OLGA. This immuneACCESS table, as held by TCRdb, lists in-frame sequences with V and J called but not all clones. Of the missing ones, under half trace to an unresolved V gene in checked studies; the others have no known cause. The DNA gave D and trimming, while V, J and clone size come from that table. The sample contains more than 2 million clones, less than 95% of them found a single time. 0.85% to 1.3% of the sample comes from the top ten.

In the case of this clone: The antigen it binds to is not known. At one end, the junction sequence differs from germline, possibly due to a read error.

CD8 naive samples consisted of CD45RO-negative cells that were positively selected for CCR7, yielding a CD45RA+CCR7+ population without TemRA cells. The donors were healthy, HIV-negative adults who had no recently reported acute infections or vaccinations. Every donor was a Caucasian adult residing in Nashville, Tennessee, USA. Blood was obtained by leukapheresis, after which PBMCs were separated by Ficoll-Histopaque density gradient centrifugation and cryopreserved in liquid nitrogen vapor phase. Analytical flow cytometry was used to check the purity and quantity of each magnetically sorted T cell population. Genomic DNA was isolated from each sorted fraction and quantified by UV absorbance on a Nanodrop 2000c. From the cysteine through the phenylalanine, the CDR3 covers 13 amino acids. This entry keeps only the CDR3 DNA: 39 bases, framed from base 1. From the germline V gene, CDR1 is SGDLS and CDR2 is YYNGEE.

This clonotype was sampled from a man in his late teens or twenties in good health. Sequenced material: naive CD8+ T cells sorted from blood. Per the publication, the cell subset or site label means: CD45RA+CCR7+. The sequence is built from TRBV9 and TRBJ2-1, with TRBD1 tentatively as D gene (6 bases match). The nucleotide sequence is given as TGTGCCAGCAGCGAGGGGGACCTGGACAGTTTGGTCTTC. The translation is CASSEGDLDSLVF.